Shown below are 23 T cell receptor beta chains from a single sample sequenced in a study of T cells in Graves' hyperthyroidism and ophthalmopathy (dated by TCRdb to about 2019). Receptor libraries were prepared by multiplex PCR. Sequencing relied on an Illumina HiSeq 2000. The TCR beta CDR3 regions were amplified from the RNA transcripts. For the first round of RT-PCR on the TCR CDR3, the HTBI primer set was used together with the Qiagen OneStep RT-PCR kit. The public sequencing data were trimmed at Q25 with fastp and processed into clonotypes with MiXCR by TCRdb, which kept only in-frame beta chains. Here each entry gathers all rows of one CDR3 protein and keeps the most common genes and DNA. The sample records roughly 660,000 distinct CDR3 sequences, around 16% of which are singletons. About 16% of the sample comes from the top ten. Specimen: blood. The receptors were gathered from a man over 45 with Graves' hyperthyroidism.

This clonotype was picked up a small number of times. The chain joins TRBV5-1 to TRBJ2-3; TRBD2 aligns across 9 bases. From germline, CDR1 is SGHRS and CDR2 YFSETQ. Unmatched junction bases numbered 7, after V lost 0 bases and J lost 5 bases. The CDR3 covers 16 residues. CDR3 in amino acids: CASSLGASGTVDTQYF. As DNA, the CDR3 is TGCGCCAGCAGCTTGGGGGCTAGCGGGACCGTAGATACGCAGTATTTT.

This clonotype has a count of ten or more. At one end the junction does not follow the germline gene, possibly because of a read error. In DNA form, the CDR3 reads TGTGCCAGCAGCCGGGACCCCCAAGAGACCCAGTACTTC. Protein product: CASSRDPQETQYF. The rearrangement joins TRBV5-1 to TRBJ2-5; either TRBD1 or TRBD2 may fit D (5 bases each). CDR1 and CDR2 from the germline V gene are SGHRS and YFSETQ. The CDR3 is made up of 13 amino acids.

At least ten counts were recorded for this clonotype. This sequence joins TRBV28 and TRBJ2-4, with D perhaps TRBD2 (6 bases). Trimming stripped 3 bases from V and 8 bases from J, with 8 bases between. The CDR3 extends over 12 amino acids. The germline V gene encodes CDR1 MDHEN and CDR2 SYDVKM. The CDR3 bases are TGTGCCAGCAGTTTGGAGGGATACATTCAGTACTTC. Its translation is CASSLEGYIQYF.

The chain joins TRBV6-1 to TRBJ1-3; maybe TRBD1 (5 bases). The CDR3 covers 14 residues. Trimming stripped 5 bases from V and 2 bases from J, with 10 bases between. The germline CDR1 and CDR2 sequences are MNHNS and SASEGT. The CDR3 loop is CASSMGGAGNTIYF. The CDR3, as DNA: TGTGCCAGCAGTATGGGGGGGGCTGGAAACACCATATATTTT.

V and J are TRBV19 and TRBJ2-2; the D gene could be TRBD1 or TRBD2 (6 bases each). Germline CDR1 is LNHDA and CDR2 is SQIVND (reference sequence). This CDR3 contains 16 residues. Trimming removed 4 bases from V and 4 bases from J, with 16 bases in between. CDR3 nucleotides: TGTGCCAGTAGTAAGGGGACGGGGGCCACCACCGGGGAGCTGTTTTTT. Translating gives CASSKGTGATTGELFF.

This clonotype was detected only a few times. The chain has TRBV6-1 and TRBJ1-5; D remains unclear. Germline V lookup: CDR1 MNHNS, CDR2 SASEGT. CDR3 size: 15 residues. V lost 6 bases, J lost 11 bases, and 23 bases lay in between. For the CDR3, the DNA is TGTGCCAGCAGCGAATCACGGGCCTCTCTAACGTCCCAGCATTTT. Protein product: CASSESRASLTSQHF.

This clonotype was picked up many times. The chain has TRBV28 and TRBJ2-7; no reliable D call. Trimming took off 4 bases at V and 1 base at J, with 11 bases between the two ends. The CDR3 is 14 residues long. Looked up from germline, CDR1 is MDHEN and CDR2 is SYDVKM. The chain's CDR3 is CASSSPSRSYEQYF. For the CDR3, the DNA is TGTGCCAGCAGTTCCCCCTCGAGGTCCTACGAGCAGTACTTC.

This clonotype was observed at least ten times. The rearrangement links TRBV28 to TRBJ2-7; TRBD1 aligns across 9 bases. Trimming at V came to 5 bases and at J to 2 bases, leaving 13 bases not matched to a gene. This CDR3 spans 17 amino acids. Germline CDR1 and CDR2: MDHEN and SYDVKM. The CDR3 DNA sequence: TGTGCCAGCAGTGATGTACACAGGGGGCCTTTCCCCTACGAGCAGTACTTC. Translated: CASSDVHRGPFPYEQYF.

This clonotype has just a few counts. The V and J genes are TRBV3-1 and TRBJ2-7; D not resolved. The CDR3 runs 15 residues. V was clipped by 3 bases and J by 2 bases, with 14 bases between them. Germline V CDR1 and CDR2: LGHDT, YNNKEL (reference sequence). The CDR3: CASSHITRIAYEQYF. The CDR3 region has the DNA TGTGCCAGCAGCCATATAACGCGGATCGCCTACGAGCAGTACTTC.

Ten or more counts support this clonotype. The chain has TRBV27 and TRBJ2-1; D ambiguous. Looked up from germline, CDR1 is MNHEY and CDR2 is SMNVEV (reference sequence). Trimming took off 5 bases at V and 4 bases at J, with 12 bases between the two ends. This CDR3 contains 14 residues. The CDR3, as DNA: TGTGCCAGCAGTCCGTACTTCGGGTACAATGAGCAGTTCTTC. Translated: CASSPYFGYNEQFF.

This clonotype showed up many times. V is TRBV5-5 and J is TRBJ1-4; the D gene is possibly TRBD1 (6 bases). Germline values: CDR1 SGHKS, CDR2 YYEKEE (reference sequence). Deletions cut 1 base from V and 6 bases from J, with 10 bases between. This CDR3 comprises 14 residues. As DNA, the CDR3 is TGTGCCAGCAGCTTGCAGGGGCAGGATGAAAAACTGTTTTTT. Translated: CASSLQGQDEKLFF.

This clonotype was counted ten times or more. The V gene is TRBV6-1, the J gene TRBJ2-7, with a tentative D call TRBD2 (5 bases). CDR3 length: 15 amino acids. The germline V and J ends were trimmed by 6 bases and 5 bases, with 20 bases remaining between them. Germline V CDR1 and CDR2: MNHNS, SASEGT. The CDR3 protein is CASSLRGFQTHEQYF. The CDR3 bases are TGTGCCAGCAGCTTACGAGGGTTTCAAACGCACGAGCAGTACTTC.

This clonotype has ten or more counts. This chain joins TRBV3-1 and TRBJ2-1; 8 nucleotides align to TRBD2. J gave up 9 bases and V 8 bases, and 12 bases lay outside the gene matches. This CDR3 spans 14 amino acids. Per the germline V gene, CDR1 is LGHDT and CDR2 is YNNKEL (reference sequence). The CDR3 here is CASGFSGSFGEQFF. CDR3 in DNA: TGTGCCAGCGGGTTCAGCGGGAGCTTTGGTGAGCAGTTCTTC.

This clonotype has just a few counts. This chain connects TRBV28 to TRBJ1-5, with a weak D call TRBD1 (6 bases). This CDR3 has 17 residues. Trimming took 6 bases from V and 7 from J, leaving 25 bases between them. CDR1 is MDHEN and CDR2 is SYDVKM in the germline V gene. The CDR3: CASRPGGTGRTYQPQHF. In DNA, the CDR3 is TGTGCCAGCAGGCCTGGGGGCACTGGGAGGACCTACCAGCCCCAGCATTTT.

This clonotype was seen many times. The rearrangement uses TRBV7-9 and TRBJ1-1; D possibly corresponds to TRBD1 (5 bases). The CDR3 length is 13 residues. The germline gives CDR1 SEHNR, CDR2 FQNEAQ (reference sequence). V was clipped by 6 bases and J by 7 bases, with 15 bases between them. Here the CDR3 reads CASSLKWDGEAFF. The CDR3 region has the DNA TGTGCCAGCAGTTTAAAATGGGACGGTGAAGCTTTCTTT.

This clonotype was found many times. Here the CDR3 reads CASSWTGGGEKLFF. CDR3 nucleotide sequence: TGTGCCAGCAGTTGGACAGGGGGAGGTGAAAAACTGTTTTTT. This chain links TRBV12-3 or TRBV12-4 with TRBJ1-4; TRBD1 matches at 10 bases. The junction had 3 bases not matched to a gene; V was cut back by 4 bases and J by 7 bases. The CDR3 length is 14 residues.

This chain links TRBV7-8 with TRBJ1-6; D is ambiguous. Deletions cut 1 base from V and 4 bases from J, with 8 bases between. CDR3 length: 15 residues. Germline lookup yields CDR1 SGHVS and CDR2 FQNEAQ. CDR3 amino acids: CASSLGHRYNSPLHF. The CDR3, as DNA: TGTGCCAGCAGCTTAGGGCACCGATATAATTCACCCCTCCACTTT.

In its sample, this clonotype was seen many times. The rearrangement uses TRBV2 and TRBJ2-1; 12 bases line up with TRBD2. Germline V gene sequence: CDR1 SNHLY, CDR2 FYNNEI. The CDR3 contains 15 residues. Trimming at V came to 5 bases and at J to 8 bases, leaving 7 bases not matched to a gene. CDR3 in DNA: TGTGCCAGCAGTCGGCTAGCGGGAGGGAGTGATGAGCAGTTCTTC. Residues: CASSRLAGGSDEQFF.

In its sample, this clonotype was seen a few times. This CDR3 reads CASNPATGTNTEAFF. Written as DNA, the CDR3 is TGTGCCAGCAACCCCGCGACCGGGACGAACACTGAAGCTTTCTTT. This chain links TRBV25-1 with TRBJ1-1; TRBD1 might be the D (5 bases). V shed 7 bases and J shed 1 base, with 16 bases lying between them. CDR1 and CDR2 (germline): MGHDK, SYGVNS. This CDR3 comprises 15 residues.

At least ten counts were recorded for this clonotype. The genes are TRBV2 and TRBJ1-2, with D possibly being TRBD1 (5 bases). This CDR3 is 15 amino acids long. The V and J ends lost 1 base and 8 bases respectively, with 17 bases between them. The germline V gene encodes CDR1 SNHLY and CDR2 FYNNEI. The CDR3 DNA reads TGTGCCAGCAGTGAAGAGCAGGGCCCTTACGGCGGCTACACCTTC. This sequence encodes CASSEEQGPYGGYTF.

V gene TRBV7-9 combines with J gene TRBJ2-2, with D uncertain. V dropped 5 bases and J dropped 7 bases, with 11 bases sitting between them. The CDR3 has 13 residues. In germline, CDR1 is SEHNR, CDR2 FQNEAQ (reference sequence). CDR3 sequence: CASSPLYVGELFF. The DNA of the CDR3 is TGTGCCAGCAGCCCTCTCTACGTCGGGGAGCTGTTTTTT.

This clonotype has at least ten counts. V is TRBV11-2 and J is TRBJ2-2; 7 bases are a match to TRBD2. CDR1 and CDR2 (germline): SGHAT, FQNNGV. V was clipped by 4 bases and J by 6 bases; unmatched bases: 8. The CDR3 sequence is 15 residues long. CDR3 sequence (DNA): TGTGCCAGCAGCTCCTCTTGGGAGGGCGCCGGGGAGCTGTTTTTT. This codes for CASSSSWEGAGELFF. The full variable domain, rest sourced from reference TRBV11-2 and TRBJ2-2, is EAGVAQSPRYKIIEKRQSVAFWCNPISGHATLYWYQQILGQGPKLLIQFQNNGVVDDSQLPKDRFSAERLKGVDSTLKIQPAKLEDSAVYLCASSSSWEGAGELFFGEGSRLTVL.

This clonotype occurred many times. The chain employs TRBV7-2 and TRBJ2-1; D perhaps matches TRBD2 (6 bases). The CDR3 totals 16 residues. Germline CDR1 and CDR2: SGHTA and FQGNSA. The V and J ends lost 1 base and 7 bases respectively, with 17 bases between them. CDR3: CASSLERLESRNEQFF. CDR3 DNA: TGTGCCAGCAGCTTAGAACGACTAGAAAGTCGTAATGAGCAGTTCTTC.